This T cell receptor (beta chain) was observed in a study of blood T cell repertoires in COVID-19. Study background: The United States, Italy and Spain supplied acute and convalescent COVID-19 samples. The cDNA or gDNA used as material had been derived from T cells, B-cell-depleted T cells, or PBMCs.

Germline CDR1 LNHDA, CDR2 SQIVND (reference sequence). The length of the CDR3 is 17 residues. The V gene end was trimmed by 3 bases and the J gene end by 2 bases; junction bases not matched to a gene: 8. Data came from immunoSEQ multiplex PCR; TCRdb stores just in-frame clones and leaves some out. The sample shows roughly 140,000 clones, approximately 80% of them seen only once. The sample taken for sequencing was peripheral blood. The rearrangement links TRBV19 to TRBJ1-3; 9 nucleotides agree with TRBD1. This clonotype was sampled from a man in his 60s with active or convalescent COVID-19. In nucleotides, the CDR3 is TGTGCCAGTAGTATTTTGGGACAGGGAGGTACTGGAAACACCATATATTTT. Translating it yields CASSILGQGGTGNTIYF.